The rows below give T cell receptor beta chains drawn from one sample of a study of blood T cell repertoires in COVID-19. Only in-frame clones appear in the TCRdb table, and some are missing; sequencing was by immunoSEQ multiplex PCR. The sample consists of 120,000 to 150,000 clones, around 80% of them appearing once. The sequencing sample was made of peripheral blood. The source of these receptors is a man aged 60-69 years with active or convalescent COVID-19. Each CDR3 is given with its conserved first and last residue. Each record gives: V gene, clone size, J gene, CDR3 protein. Rows give clone size only sometimes, using once, few, many, or a class for an expanded clone.

V gene: TRBV27; clone size: NA; J gene: TRBJ1-2; CDR3 protein: CASSLQGYYGYTF
V gene: TRBV5-1; clone size: NA; J gene: TRBJ2-2; CDR3 protein: CASSLGPGVPGELFF
V gene: TRBV19; clone size: NA; J gene: TRBJ1-1; CDR3 protein: CASSKWTGENTEAFF
V gene: TRBV7-3; clone size: NA; J gene: TRBJ2-3; CDR3 protein: CASSLDRATDTQYF
V gene: TRBV5-6; clone size: NA; J gene: TRBJ2-4; CDR3 protein: CASSGGSIQYF
V gene: TRBV5-3; clone size: NA; J gene: TRBJ1-6; CDR3 protein: CARSFAREYNSPLHF
V gene: TRBV18; clone size: NA; J gene: TRBJ1-1; CDR3 protein: CASSQGMNTEAFF
V gene: TRBV4-3; clone size: few; J gene: TRBJ1-3; CDR3 protein: CASSQAQTGSGNTIYF
V gene: TRBV7-2; clone size: NA; J gene: TRBJ1-2; CDR3 protein: CASSLGTGLGYTF
V gene: TRBV27; clone size: few; J gene: TRBJ1-2; CDR3 protein: CASSLREGRYGYTF
V gene: TRBV5-1; clone size: NA; J gene: TRBJ2-1; CDR3 protein: CASSLTSEYNEQFF
V gene: TRBV10-3; clone size: few; J gene: TRBJ1-2; CDR3 protein: CAITWQGEANYGYTF
V gene: TRBV2; clone size: NA; J gene: TRBJ2-6; CDR3 protein: CASPPGANVLTF
V gene: TRBV3-1/TRBV3-2; clone size: NA; J gene: TRBJ1-3; CDR3 protein: CASAGAGNTIYF
V gene: TRBV7-9; clone size: NA; J gene: TRBJ1-1; CDR3 protein: CASSFDRDTEAFF
V gene: TRBV28; clone size: NA; J gene: TRBJ1-1; CDR3 protein: CASILTSMNTEAFF
V gene: TRBV6-5; clone size: NA; J gene: TRBJ1-2; CDR3 protein: CASSYDSAYGYTF
V gene: TRBV7-2; clone size: once; J gene: TRBJ2-1; CDR3 protein: CASSFRLAGSREQFF
V gene: TRBV7-2; clone size: NA; J gene: TRBJ2-7; CDR3 protein: CASSLGGRPHEQYF
V gene: TRBV19; clone size: NA; J gene: TRBJ1-1; CDR3 protein: CASSMRHQTGGGTEAFF
V gene: TRBV11-3; clone size: NA; J gene: TRBJ1-1; CDR3 protein: CASSFRLNTEAFF
V gene: TRBV6-4; clone size: NA; J gene: TRBJ2-7; CDR3 protein: CASSQSGGYEQYF
V gene: TRBV7-2; clone size: NA; J gene: TRBJ2-7; CDR3 protein: CASSLAVRKSYEQYF
V gene: TRBV4-3; clone size: once; J gene: TRBJ2-3; CDR3 protein: CASSQANYPFSTDTQYF
V gene: TRBV5-4; clone size: once; J gene: TRBJ1-1; CDR3 protein: CASSPGGVNTEAFF
V gene: TRBV2; clone size: NA; J gene: TRBJ1-5; CDR3 protein: CASSPDRGSHQPQHF
V gene: TRBV2; clone size: NA; J gene: TRBJ2-1; CDR3 protein: CASSRTSGIEQFF
V gene: TRBV5-5; clone size: NA; J gene: TRBJ2-3; CDR3 protein: CASSLWAGGISTDTQYF
V gene: TRBV7-9; clone size: few; J gene: TRBJ1-1; CDR3 protein: CASTTTGGGTEAFF
V gene: TRBV10-3; clone size: NA; J gene: TRBJ1-1; CDR3 protein: CAISFRANTEAFF
V gene: TRBV10-3; clone size: NA; J gene: TRBJ2-7; CDR3 protein: CAIRAPGGAYEQYF
V gene: TRBV18; clone size: NA; J gene: TRBJ1-2; CDR3 protein: CASSPGGRWGYTF
V gene: TRBV5-1; clone size: NA; J gene: TRBJ2-7; CDR3 protein: CASSLRDGSSYEQYF
V gene: TRBV7-8; clone size: NA; J gene: TRBJ2-5; CDR3 protein: CASSSSNQETQYF
V gene: TRBV27; clone size: few; J gene: TRBJ2-7; CDR3 protein: CASSFLPSAYEQYF
V gene: TRBV6-2/TRBV6-3; clone size: NA; J gene: TRBJ1-5; CDR3 protein: CASSYAVAAPQHF
V gene: TRBV7-3; clone size: NA; J gene: TRBJ2-3; CDR3 protein: CASSQREDHTDTQYF
V gene: TRBV5-4; clone size: NA; J gene: TRBJ1-2; CDR3 protein: CASSLGGTGIYGYTF
V gene: TRBV21-1; clone size: NA; J gene: TRBJ2-1; CDR3 protein: CASILGHHNEQFF
V gene: TRBV30; clone size: NA; J gene: TRBJ1-1; CDR3 protein: CALEGGVSDTEAFF
V gene: TRBV29-1; clone size: NA; J gene: TRBJ1-4; CDR3 protein: CSVPRDRVPASANEKLFF
V gene: TRBV19; clone size: NA; J gene: TRBJ1-1; CDR3 protein: CASRPGGTEAFF
V gene: TRBV18; clone size: NA; J gene: TRBJ1-2; CDR3 protein: CASSQTGNYGYTF
V gene: TRBV29-1; clone size: NA; J gene: TRBJ2-3; CDR3 protein: CTGGTDTQYF
V gene: TRBV18; clone size: NA; J gene: TRBJ1-1; CDR3 protein: CASSLMSGQVLKDTEAFF
V gene: TRBV2; clone size: NA; J gene: TRBJ2-5; CDR3 protein: CASGGAGETQYF
V gene: TRBV5-6; clone size: once; J gene: TRBJ2-5; CDR3 protein: CASSPRQGPQETQYF
V gene: TRBV19; clone size: NA; J gene: TRBJ1-2; CDR3 protein: CASSNRGRRYGYTF
V gene: TRBV6-2/TRBV6-3; clone size: once; J gene: TRBJ2-3; CDR3 protein: CASSPWSGLVTDTQYF
V gene: TRBV12-3/TRBV12-4; clone size: NA; J gene: TRBJ1-6; CDR3 protein: CASSLGANSPLHF
V gene: TRBV2; clone size: once; J gene: TRBJ1-2; CDR3 protein: CASSAGRGSYGYTF
V gene: TRBV20-1; clone size: few; J gene: TRBJ2-7; CDR3 protein: CSASVSGLVGEQYF
V gene: TRBV7-7; clone size: few; J gene: TRBJ2-3; CDR3 protein: CASSLAGENTDTQYF
V gene: TRBV7-9; clone size: NA; J gene: TRBJ1-1; CDR3 protein: CASSPTHFSNTEAFF
V gene: TRBV19; clone size: NA; J gene: TRBJ1-1; CDR3 protein: CASSMGGQGNTEAFF